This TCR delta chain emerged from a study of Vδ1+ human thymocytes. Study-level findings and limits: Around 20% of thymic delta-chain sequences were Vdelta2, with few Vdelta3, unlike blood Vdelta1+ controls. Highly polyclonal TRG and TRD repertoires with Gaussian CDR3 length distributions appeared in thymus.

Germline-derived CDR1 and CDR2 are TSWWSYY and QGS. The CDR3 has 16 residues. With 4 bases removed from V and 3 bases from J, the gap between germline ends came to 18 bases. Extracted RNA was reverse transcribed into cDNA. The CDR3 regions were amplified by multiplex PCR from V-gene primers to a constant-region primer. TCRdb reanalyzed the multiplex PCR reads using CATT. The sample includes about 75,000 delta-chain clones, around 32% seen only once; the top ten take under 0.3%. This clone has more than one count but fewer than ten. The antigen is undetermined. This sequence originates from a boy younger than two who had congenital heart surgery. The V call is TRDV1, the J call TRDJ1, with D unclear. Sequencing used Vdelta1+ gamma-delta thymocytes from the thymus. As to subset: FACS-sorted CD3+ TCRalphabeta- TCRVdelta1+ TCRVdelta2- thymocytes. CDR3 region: CALGVPSPLSSDKLIF. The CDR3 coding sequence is TGTGCTCTTGGGGTCCCCTCCCCACTGTCCTCCGATAAACTCATCTTT.